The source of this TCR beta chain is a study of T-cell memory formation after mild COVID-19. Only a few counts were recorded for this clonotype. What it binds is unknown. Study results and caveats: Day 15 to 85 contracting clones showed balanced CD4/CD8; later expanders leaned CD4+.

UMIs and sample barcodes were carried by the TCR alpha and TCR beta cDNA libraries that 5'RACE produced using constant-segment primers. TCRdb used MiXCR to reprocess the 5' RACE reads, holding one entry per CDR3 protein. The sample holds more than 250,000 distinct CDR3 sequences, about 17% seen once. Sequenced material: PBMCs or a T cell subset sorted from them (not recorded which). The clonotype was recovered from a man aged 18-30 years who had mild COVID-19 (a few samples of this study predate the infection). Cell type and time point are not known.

The CDR3 DNA reads TGCGCCAGCAGCCAAGGATCCGGCGGGGAGAGAGAGCAGTACTTC. It encodes CASSQGSGGEREQYF. The V gene is TRBV4-3, the J gene TRBJ2-7; weak D call: TRBD2 (6 bases). The CDR3 length is 15 residues. Trimming took off 1 base at V and 7 bases at J, with 17 bases between the two ends. CDR1 LGHNA and CDR2 YSLEER come from the germline V gene.